These 22 T cell receptor beta chains share one sample of origin, sequenced in a study of OX40 agonist ivuxolimab in advanced cancers. Sequenced by immunoSEQ multiplex PCR; TCRdb stores in-frame clones only, minus some. The sample yields tens of thousands of clones, more than 75% seen once. The sample here was CD4+ or CD8+ T cells sorted from blood, taken in a trial of the OX40 agonist ivuxolimab. These receptors were collected from an adult with an advanced solid tumor such as melanoma, head and neck, liver or kidney cancer.

V and J are TRBV30 and TRBJ1-5; 7 bases are a match to TRBD1. In germline, CDR1 is GTSNPN, CDR2 SVGIG (reference sequence). Trimming cost V 2 bases and J 3 bases; bases outside gene matches: 4. The CDR3 spans 14 residues. Here the CDR3 reads CAWSQGQFNQPQHF. The CDR3 region has the DNA TGTGCCTGGAGTCAGGGACAGTTCAATCAGCCCCAGCATTTT.

The V gene is TRBV5-5, the J gene TRBJ2-7, with 9 bases aligning to TRBD1. The CDR3 consists of 19 residues. The V and J ends lost 1 base and 0 bases, in that order; junction bases with no gene match: 14. Per germline, CDR1 SGHKS and CDR2 YYEKEE (reference sequence). CDR3 coding DNA: TGTGCCAGCAGCTTGCATGGCGCATCCGGGACAGGGAGCTCCTACGAGCAGTACTTC. Residues: CASSLHGASGTGSSYEQYF.

The V gene is TRBV11-3, the J gene TRBJ2-3; a weak D match, TRBD2 (5 bases). Germline CDR1 SGHNT, CDR2 YENEEA. The ends were cut back, 3 bases at V and 8 bases at J, with 9 bases in the middle. The length of the CDR3 is 12 residues. This CDR3 is CASSFGLGTQYF. CDR3 nucleotide sequence: TGTGCCAGCAGCTTTGGACTCGGTACGCAGTATTTT.

The chain joins TRBV10-1 to TRBJ1-1; a possible D gene is TRBD1 (5 bases). V was pared by 2 bases and J by 1 base, with 20 bases between. Germline CDR1 is WNHNN and CDR2 is SYGVQD (reference sequence). This CDR3 is built from 18 residues. CDR3 bases: TGCGCCAGCAGTGAGAACCCCCGGACACCGAAGGGGAACACTGAAGCTTTCTTT. Amino acids: CASSENPRTPKGNTEAFF.

The chain uses TRBV6-6 and TRBJ1-2; maybe TRBD1 (5 bases). Per germline, CDR1 MNHNY and CDR2 SVGAGI (reference sequence). The CDR3 consists of 14 residues. Trimming took 2 bases from V and 4 from J, leaving 11 bases between them. DNA of the CDR3: TGTGCCAGCAGTTACGGGGAGGGACTCTATGGCTACACCTTC. Amino acid sequence: CASSYGEGLYGYTF.

The chain combines TRBV4-3 with TRBJ2-7; D is perhaps TRBD2 (5 bases). Germline loops: CDR1 LGHNA, CDR2 YSLEER. V lost 3 bases, J lost 1 base, and 16 bases lay in between. The CDR3 is made up of 16 amino acids. CDR3 bases: TGCGCCAGCAGCCAGGACGGACGGGGAGCTTCCTACGAGCAGTACTTC. Protein sequence: CASSQDGRGASYEQYF.

This clone was found once. This sequence joins TRBV7-6 and TRBJ2-5; D may be TRBD1 or TRBD2 (5 bases each). Germline CDR1 reads SGHVS; CDR2 reads FNYEAQ. V lost 5 bases to trimming and J lost 5 bases, with 18 bases between them. The CDR3 contains 15 residues. The CDR3 is CASSHWDPERETQYF. The CDR3 nucleotides read TGTGCCAGCAGCCACTGGGACCCCGAGAGGGAGACCCAGTACTTC.

This chain uses TRBV6-5 with TRBJ1-1; D call uncertain. CDR3 length: 13 residues. Looked up from germline, CDR1 is MNHEY and CDR2 is SVGAGI. V lost 0 bases to trimming and J lost 5 bases, with 7 bases between them. The CDR3 DNA reads TGTGCCAGCAGTTACTCACCCCGGACTGAAGCTTTCTTT. Its translation is CASSYSPRTEAFF.

The V gene is TRBV18, the J gene TRBJ1-5, with 8 nucleotides matching TRBD1. CDR1 is KGHSH and CDR2 is LQKENI in the germline V gene. The CDR3 is 14 amino acids. The V segment lost 2 bases and the J segment 6 bases; nucleotides outside the gene matches: 3. This CDR3 is CASSPGQGGQPQHF. The CDR3 coding sequence is TGTGCCAGCTCACCAGGACAGGGAGGTCAGCCCCAGCATTTT.

For the CDR3, the DNA is TGCGCCAGCAGCTTGGGAGTAGCGGGATTCACAGATACGCAGTATTTT. Protein sequence: CASSLGVAGFTDTQYF. The chain joins TRBV5-1 to TRBJ2-3, with 8 bases that match TRBD2. The CDR3 spans 16 residues. Germline V CDR1 and CDR2: SGHRS, YFSETQ. J gave up 2 bases and V 0 bases, and 5 bases lay outside the gene matches.

With regard to this clone: The germline gene is not matched at one end of the junction; a read error may be the cause. The genes are TRBV6-5 and TRBJ2-1; 13 bases are shared with TRBD2. The CDR3 spans 13 residues. Per the germline V gene, CDR1 is MNHEY and CDR2 is SVGAGI. CDR3 DNA sequence: TGTGCCGGCAGGACTAGCGGGAGCCCTGAGCAGTTCTTC. It encodes CAGRTSGSPEQFF.

The chain carries TRBV7-2 and TRBJ2-7, with D hard to call. The CDR3 sequence is 13 residues long. Deletions cut 1 base from V and 3 bases from J, with 7 bases between. CDR1 and CDR2 from the germline V gene are SGHTA and FQGNSA. In nucleotides, the CDR3 is TGTGCCAGCAGCTTAGGCCGTCTCTACGAGCAGTACTTC. Protein product: CASSLGRLYEQYF.

The chain is built from TRBV5-1 and TRBJ1-6; D is perhaps TRBD1 (5 bases). The CDR3 loop spans 13 amino acids. Between the trimmed V and J ends, which lost 2 bases and 7 bases, there was a span of 7 bases. The V gene's germline CDR1 is SGHRS and CDR2 YFSETQ. The CDR3 sequence is CASSLGDNSPLHF. The CDR3 bases are TGCGCCAGCAGCTTAGGGGACAATTCACCCCTCCACTTT. Full variable domain (outside the CDR3, taken from reference TRBV5-1 and TRBJ1-6): KAGVTQTPRYLIKTRGQQVTLSCSPISGHRSVSWYQQTPGQGLQFLFEYFSETQRNKGNFPGRFSGRQFSNSRSEMNVSTLELGDSALYLCASSLGDNSPLHFGNGTRLTVT.

The V and J genes are TRBV7-2 and TRBJ2-5; 10 bases are shared with TRBD2. Germline V gene data show CDR1 as SGHTA and CDR2 as FQGNSA. V trimming: 5 bases; J trimming: 2 bases; junction bases outside the gene matches: 5. The CDR3 runs 15 residues. Here the CDR3 DNA reads TGTGCCAGCAGCGGTAGCGGGGGGTTTCAAGAGACCCAGTACTTC. Translated, it gives CASSGSGGFQETQYF.

This chain connects TRBV14 to TRBJ2-5; D ambiguous. Germline V gene lookup returns CDR1 SGHDN and CDR2 FVKESK. Between the trimmed V and J ends, which lost 0 bases and 2 bases, there was a span of 7 bases. This CDR3 contains 14 residues. The CDR3 sequence is CASSQDPAQETQYF. In DNA form, the CDR3 reads TGTGCCAGCAGCCAAGACCCAGCTCAAGAGACCCAGTACTTC.

In DNA form, the CDR3 reads TGTGCCAGCAGCTTAGCCGGCAGCAGCAATCAGCCCCAGCATTTT. As protein: CASSLAGSSNQPQHF. The genes are TRBV7-2 and TRBJ1-5; no clear D gene. The CDR3 sequence is 15 residues long. Trimming took off 0 bases at V and 1 base at J, with 7 bases between the two ends. Germline V gene sequence: CDR1 SGHTA, CDR2 FQGNSA.

This chain links TRBV5-4 with TRBJ2-5, with 7 positions matching TRBD2. The germline V gene has CDR1 SGHNT and CDR2 YYREEE (reference sequence). Losses at the gene ends were 4 bases for V and 4 bases for J; bases not matched to a gene: 4. The CDR3 is made up of 13 amino acids. The CDR3 region has the DNA TGTGCCAGCAGCGTGGGGGGGATAGAGACCCAGTACTTC. Its translation: CASSVGGIETQYF.

CDR3 region: CASSLSIGKNYGYTF. The CDR3 DNA sequence: TGTGCCAGCAGCTTGTCGATCGGAAAAAACTATGGCTACACCTTC. The V and J genes are TRBV5-4 and TRBJ1-2; D is ambiguous. Trimming took off 1 base at V and 2 bases at J, with 12 bases between the two ends. CDR1 and CDR2 from the germline V gene are SGHNT and YYREEE (reference sequence). The CDR3 sequence is 15 residues long.

V usage is TRBV5-1 and J usage is TRBJ2-2; 10 bases agree with TRBD1. The CDR3 is 14 residues long. V lost 2 bases, J lost 6 bases, and 1 base stayed unmatched. Germline CDR1 and CDR2: SGHRS and YFSETQ. CDR3 nucleotide sequence: TGCGCCAGCAGCTTCGGACAGGGGGCCGGGGAGCTGTTTTTT. Its protein product is CASSFGQGAGELFF.

V is TRBV2 and J is TRBJ1-1, with 8 positions matching TRBD1. Germline V gene sequence: CDR1 SNHLY, CDR2 FYNNEI. CDR3 length: 15 amino acids. The V and J ends lost 6 bases and 1 base, in that order; junction bases with no gene match: 7. Here the CDR3 DNA reads TGTGCCAGCAGCTCAGGGGGCTTCGGGAACACTGAAGCTTTCTTT. Protein product: CASSSGGFGNTEAFF.

The rearrangement links TRBV11-2 to TRBJ1-1; 8 positions agree with TRBD1. The V gene's germline CDR1 is SGHAT and CDR2 FQNNGV. This CDR3 region has 14 residues. V lost 6 bases, J lost 4 bases, and 7 bases stayed unmatched. The CDR3 nucleotides read TGTGCCAGCAGTCCGGACAGGGTGGGCACTGAAGCTTTCTTT. Protein product: CASSPDRVGTEAFF.

V gene TRBV7-2 combines with J gene TRBJ1-2; TRBD1 might be the D (6 bases). Germline V gives CDR1 SGHTA, CDR2 FQGNSA. With 0 bases removed from V and 6 bases from J, the gap between germline ends came to 8 bases. The CDR3 is made up of 13 amino acids. CDR3 sequence (DNA): TGTGCCAGCAGCTTAGCAAGGGGGAATGGCTACACCTTC. This codes for CASSLARGNGYTF. The full variable domain, rest sourced from reference TRBV7-2 and TRBJ1-2, is GAGVSQSPSNKVTEKGKDVELRCDPISGHTALYWYRQSLGQGLEFLIYFQGNSAPDKSGLPSDRFSAERTGGSVSTLTIQRTQQEDSAVYLCASSLARGNGYTFGSGTRLTVV.